This record concerns one T cell receptor beta chain sequence. Its matching antigen is unknown. The data stem from a study of shared clonotypes between healthy human individuals. Findings and caveats of the study: Memory subsets generally showed lower estimated richness than naive subsets.

In replicate PCRs of sorted subsets, roughly 190 ng DNA, roughly 27,000 T cell genomes, was used. Per the original methods: Filtering differed for immunoSEQ, which gave only junction sequences without quality scores. Measured with immunoSEQ multiplex PCR; TCRdb has only the in-frame clones, and not every one. That table supplies the V and J calls and clone size; D and trimming were determined from the DNA. This repertoire shows around 600,000 clones, roughly 98% found once; its top ten account for 0.3%. Naive CD8 cells comprised CD45RO-negative, CCR7-positively selected cells, excluding terminally differentiated effector memory CD45RA+ cells. CDR3 length: 15 residues. The V end lost 0 bases, the J end lost 4 bases, and 10 bases lay between the germline ends. Germline V gene sequence: CDR1 SGHRS, CDR2 YFSETQ.

The TCR sequence derives from a man aged 25 to 40 in good health. The V call is TRBV5-1, the J call TRBJ2-2; the D gene is possibly TRBD1 (6 bases). Sequencing used naive CD8+ T cells sorted from blood. The DNA of the CDR3 is TGCGCCAGCAGCTTGGGGGACACAACCACCGGGGAGCTGTTTTTT. Translating gives CASSLGDTTTGELFF.